This T cell receptor beta chain appears in the sequencing data of a study of T cell repertoires in cytomegalovirus infection. Whole-study context: Recently identified HLA-C-restricted CMV epitopes were used, and well-studied HLA-B-restricted CMV epitopes were used as well. CMV infection together with matching HLA type was indicated by public TCR beta signatures.

CDR1 is SGHDT and CDR2 is YYEEEE in the germline V gene. V was shortened by 4 bases and J by 2 bases, with 12 bases between the two germline ends. The CDR3 covers 14 residues. Using its own MiXCR run on the reads, TCRdb lists one record per CDR3 protein. Here the sample spans 680,000 or so distinct CDR3 sequences, 30% to 40% being singletons. In its sample, this clonotype was seen a few times. The antigen is not known. The V gene is TRBV5-6, the J gene TRBJ2-5; D assignment may be TRBD1 or TRBD2 (6 bases each). The source material was cultured PBMCs, sampled from culture after CMV antigen stimulation. The receptor comes from a human donor in good health (CMV status not recorded). Some clones in this sample may be carry-over from other donors' samples. The CDR3 spells CASSGGGRQETQYF. CDR3 in DNA: TGTGCCAGCAGCGGAGGGGGGCGACAAGAGACCCAGTACTTC.